This T cell receptor beta chain was observed in a study of cytomegalovirus exposure and HLA in healthy donors. Study outcomes and limitations: According to a subsequent analysis, TCR clusters from the first cohort were inclined to appear together in the 120 or so validation repertoires. Cytomegalovirus status was reportedly diagnosed by the classifier with high specificity and sensitivity.

Repertoires were generated with immunoSEQ multiplex PCR, while TCRdb's copy carries only in-frame clones and drops some. This sample has 100,000 or so clones, with roughly 87% found just once. On this clone: Its antigen is as yet unknown.

CDR1 and CDR2 from the germline V gene are MNHEY and SVGAGI. Deletions cut 5 bases from V and 3 bases from J, with 11 bases between. This CDR3 is 14 amino acids long. This receptor was identified in a woman aged 25 to 45 in good health and CMV-seronegative. This chain connects TRBV6-5 to TRBJ2-1; TRBD1 is a possible D gene (6 bases). Sequencing was performed on PBMCs. CDR3: CASSRGRGYNEQFF. The CDR3 DNA reads as TGTGCCAGCAGTCGGGGCAGGGGCTACAATGAGCAGTTCTTC.